This entry lists 27 T cell receptor beta chains sequenced from one sample in a study of blood T cell repertoires in COVID-19 (dated by TCRdb to the early 2020s). Libraries came from the immunoSEQ multiplex PCR assay. TCRdb obtained this table from immuneACCESS and retained in-frame rearrangements with V and J assigned. These tables miss some clones; where compared with another copy, unresolved V genes account for less than half of the shortfall, and the remainder is unexplained. The sample records under 85,000 clones, around 80% of which are singletons. Around 5% of the sample is taken by the ten largest. What was sequenced was peripheral blood. The receptors come from a man in his fifties or sixties with active COVID-19.

This rearrangement joins TRBV19 to TRBJ2-5; D perhaps matches TRBD2 (6 bases). The V and J ends lost 6 bases and 7 bases respectively, with 18 bases between them. Germline V gene data show CDR1 as LNHDA and CDR2 as SQIVND (reference sequence). The length of the CDR3 is 14 residues. DNA of the CDR3: TGTGCCAGTAGGGGATTAGCGGATGCTTGGACCCAGTACTTC. It translates to CASRGLADAWTQYF.

This clone was observed a handful of times. The chain joins TRBV3-1 (or the pseudogene TRBV3-2) to TRBJ1-6, with a tentative D call TRBD1 (6 bases). The CDR3 has 13 residues. V was pared by 4 bases and J by 7 bases, with 8 bases between. Looked up from germline, CDR1 is LGHDT and CDR2 is YNNKEL (reference sequence). In nucleotides, the CDR3 is TGTGCCAGCAGCCGGGGGCGGAATTCACCCCTCCACTTT. Amino acid sequence: CASSRGRNSPLHF.

The chain employs TRBV19 and TRBJ1-2; no clear D. Trimming took off 5 bases at V and 4 bases at J, with 11 bases between the two ends. The CDR3 has 13 amino acids. Germline assignment: CDR1 LNHDA and CDR2 SQIVND (reference sequence). The CDR3: CASSYAEGYGYTF. In DNA, the CDR3 is TGTGCCAGTAGTTATGCCGAGGGCTATGGCTACACCTTC.

The chain is built from TRBV7-3 and TRBJ2-1, with 10 bases fitting TRBD2. CDR3 length: 15 residues. Looked up from germline, CDR1 is SGHTA and CDR2 is FQGTGA. The trim removed 4 bases at V and 7 bases at J, leaving 7 bases unmatched. The CDR3 sequence is CASSSGLATGNEQFF. DNA of the CDR3: TGTGCCAGCAGCTCGGGACTAGCGACGGGAAATGAGCAGTTCTTC.

The rearrangement joins TRBV27 to TRBJ1-6; 9 positions match TRBD1. This CDR3 has 12 residues. V was clipped by 8 bases and J by 10 bases; unmatched bases: 3. Per germline, CDR1 MNHEY and CDR2 SMNVEV (reference sequence). CDR3 nucleotides: TGTGCCAGCTTTGACAGGGGGTCACCCCTCCACTTT. Protein: CASFDRGSPLHF.

This clone came up once. The chain joins TRBV15 to TRBJ1-1; no clear D. The length of the CDR3 is 13 residues. V lost 0 bases and J lost 6, with 8 bases in between. CDR1 and CDR2 from the germline V gene are LNHNV and YYDKDF (reference sequence). CDR3 sequence reads: CATSRDGYAEAFF. In DNA form, the CDR3 reads TGTGCCACCAGCAGAGACGGGTACGCTGAAGCTTTCTTT.

The chain uses TRBV28 and TRBJ1-1, with a tentative D call TRBD1 (6 bases). Trimming stripped 6 bases from V and 11 bases from J, with 16 bases between. There are 12 residues in the CDR3. Per the germline V gene, CDR1 is MDHEN and CDR2 is SYDVKM. Written as DNA, the CDR3 is TGTGCCAGCAGATCTACAGGGTTTGGGGCTTTCTTT. Amino acid sequence: CASRSTGFGAFF.

The chain has TRBV24-1 and TRBJ2-5; TRBD2 aligns across 13 bases. The junction had 8 bases not matched to a gene; V was cut back by 6 bases and J by 5 bases. Germline CDR1 and CDR2: KGHDR and SFDVKD. The CDR3 contains 16 residues. DNA for the CDR3: TGTGCCACCAGTTCAAGGACTAGCGGGAGCTGGGAGACCCAGTACTTC. It is translated as CATSSRTSGSWETQYF.

The J gene is TRBJ2-7, the V gene TRBV19; a possible D gene is TRBD1 (6 bases). The CDR3 sequence is 13 residues long. Trimming cost V 5 bases and J 0 bases, with 8 bases left between them. In germline, CDR1 is LNHDA, CDR2 SQIVND (reference sequence). CDR3 coding DNA: TGTGCCAGTAGTCGGGACAACTCCTACGAGCAGTACTTC. Amino acids: CASSRDNSYEQYF.

The J gene is TRBJ2-3, the V gene TRBV6-2 or TRBV6-3; possibly TRBD2 for D (5 bases). V was shortened by 6 bases and J by 5 bases, with 21 bases between the two germline ends. The length of the CDR3 is 16 residues. Per the germline V gene, CDR1 is MNHEY and CDR2 is SVGEGT. The CDR3 here is CASSFSLWGVQDTQYF. CDR3 in DNA: TGTGCCAGCAGCTTTAGCCTATGGGGAGTCCAAGATACGCAGTATTTT.

This clone was seen a few times. The chain recombines TRBV5-1 with TRBJ1-6; D may be TRBD1 (6 bases). The CDR3 covers 17 residues. The germline gives CDR1 SGHRS, CDR2 YFSETQ. Deletions cut 0 bases from V and 7 bases from J, with 17 bases between. This chain's CDR3 is CASSLGRGRETNSPLHF. The CDR3 region has the DNA TGCGCCAGCAGCTTGGGGCGGGGGCGCGAGACGAATTCACCCCTCCACTTT.

The rearrangement links TRBV2 to TRBJ1-1; possible D gene TRBD1, 6 bases. Germline V lookup: CDR1 SNHLY, CDR2 FYNNEI. V lost 7 bases and J lost 1, with 13 bases in between. CDR3 length: 14 residues. CDR3 nucleotides: TGTGCCAGCAACTACAGGGATGGGAACACTGAAGCTTTCTTT. It codes for CASNYRDGNTEAFF.

The chain is built from TRBV2 and TRBJ1-2; D unresolved. This CDR3 contains 15 residues. Germline CDR1 and CDR2: SNHLY and FYNNEI. The germline V and J ends were trimmed by 6 bases and 1 base, with 15 bases remaining between them. The CDR3 sequence is CASRYSTPNNYGYTF. CDR3 DNA sequence: TGTGCCAGCAGATACTCGACACCAAATAACTATGGCTACACCTTC.

This sequence joins TRBV7-2 and TRBJ2-7, with 8 bases lining up with TRBD1. The CDR3 has 15 amino acids. The germline gives CDR1 SGHTA, CDR2 FQGNSA. The ends lost 5 bases at V and 3 bases at J; junction bases unmatched: 9. CDR3 in DNA: TGTGCCAGCAGCCCATGGGGGGACAGGAGCTACGAGCAGTACTTC. Amino acids: CASSPWGDRSYEQYF.

The J gene is TRBJ1-3, the V gene TRBV7-3, with D perhaps matching TRBD1 (5 bases). The CDR3 runs to 16 residues. Germline CDR1 is SGHTA and CDR2 is FQGTGA. The germline V and J ends were trimmed by 2 bases and 0 bases, with 11 bases remaining between them. This chain's CDR3 is CASSLGAANSGNTIYF. The CDR3 DNA is TGTGCCAGCAGCTTAGGGGCAGCTAACTCTGGAAACACCATATATTTT.

The rearrangement joins TRBV5-4 to TRBJ2-1, with 8 bases aligning to TRBD2. The length of the CDR3 is 16 residues. V trimming: 2 bases; J trimming: 4 bases; junction bases outside the gene matches: 8. The V gene's germline CDR1 is SGHNT and CDR2 YYREEE (reference sequence). CDR3 residues: CASSLPGASGYNEQFF. CDR3 bases: TGTGCCAGCAGCTTACCAGGGGCTAGCGGGTACAATGAGCAGTTCTTC. Full variable domain (remainder filled in from reference TRBV5-4 and TRBJ2-1): ETGVTQSPTHLIKTRGQQVTLRCSSQSGHNTVSWYQQALGQGPQFIFQYYREEENGRGNFPPRFSGLQFPNYSSELNVNALELDDSALYLCASSLPGASGYNEQFFGPGTRLTVL.

The rearrangement links TRBV29-1 to TRBJ2-2; perhaps TRBD1 as D (6 bases). V lost 4 bases, J lost 7 bases, and 13 bases lay in between. The CDR3 is 13 amino acids. Germline assignment: CDR1 SQVTM and CDR2 ANQGSEA. CDR3 loop: CSVGGGRGGELFF. In DNA, the CDR3 is TGCAGCGTTGGTGGGGGCAGGGGCGGGGAGCTGTTTTTT.

The chain employs TRBV3-1 (or the pseudogene TRBV3-2) and TRBJ1-1; D unresolved. Germline V lookup: CDR1 LGHDT, CDR2 YNNKEL (reference sequence). V gave up 4 bases and J gave up 1 base, with 10 bases separating them. The CDR3 has 14 amino acids. The CDR3 sequence is CASSPRRRNTEAFF. CDR3 sequence (DNA): TGTGCCAGCAGCCCACGACGGAGGAACACTGAAGCTTTCTTT.

V usage is TRBV29-1 and J usage is TRBJ2-5, with TRBD2 as a possible D gene (5 bases). Germline CDR1 is SQVTM and CDR2 is ANQGSEA. V shed 6 bases and J shed 0 bases, with 11 bases lying between them. The CDR3 covers 13 residues. This CDR3 reads CSVTGRDQETQYF. The CDR3 DNA is TGCAGCGTGACCGGGCGGGACCAAGAGACCCAGTACTTC.

The V gene is TRBV6-6, the J gene TRBJ2-7; TRBD2 is a possible D gene (7 bases). Trimming cost V 7 bases and J 4 bases, with 23 bases left between them. The CDR3 contains 16 residues. The germline gives CDR1 MNHNY, CDR2 SVGAGI (reference sequence). The CDR3 region has the DNA TGTGCCAGCAAACTGGGGGGGCGGGGCGAACCTTACGAGCAGTACTTC. Residues: CASKLGGRGEPYEQYF.

This chain connects TRBV10-3 to TRBJ2-5, with TRBD2 identical over 11 bases. Germline V gene sequence: CDR1 ENHRY, CDR2 SYGVKD. The CDR3 totals 17 residues. Trimming took 0 bases from V and 0 from J; bases not matched to a gene: 3. The CDR3 loop is CAISESGLAGHQETQYF. CDR3 nucleotides: TGTGCCATCAGTGAGTCCGGACTAGCGGGCCACCAAGAGACCCAGTACTTC.

J is TRBJ2-1 and V is TRBV5-1; D gene uncertain. Trimming cost V 1 base and J 1 base, with 9 bases left between them. Germline V gives CDR1 SGHRS, CDR2 YFSETQ. The CDR3 length is 15 residues. The CDR3 protein is CASSLYTGSYNEQFF. CDR3 bases: TGCGCCAGCAGCTTGTATACGGGTTCCTACAATGAGCAGTTCTTC.

The chain carries TRBV18 and TRBJ2-1; D possibly corresponds to TRBD1 (6 bases). The V gene's germline CDR1 is KGHSH and CDR2 LQKENI. This CDR3 spans 14 amino acids. Trimming shortened V by 3 bases and J by 7 bases, and 13 bases separated the two germline ends. The CDR3 protein is CASSPRDTGNEQFF. CDR3 DNA: TGTGCCAGCTCACCTAGGGACACTGGAAATGAGCAGTTCTTC.

This chain joins TRBV2 and TRBJ1-4; D gene uncertain. The CDR3 covers 13 residues. Germline-derived CDR1 and CDR2 are SNHLY and FYNNEI. Trimming shortened V by 8 bases and J by 0 bases, and 7 bases separated the two germline ends. Written as DNA, the CDR3 is TGTGCCAGCCACAGTGCAACTAATGAAAAACTGTTTTTT. Translating gives CASHSATNEKLFF.

The chain links TRBV23-1 to TRBJ1-5; D is undetermined. TRBV23-1 is an ORF; its function is uncertain. V was shortened by 9 bases and J by 2 bases, with 26 bases between the two germline ends. CDR3 length: 18 residues. In DNA form, the CDR3 reads TGCGCCAGAAGAGCGACCGACCGAATTGAAGGTGGCAATCAGCCCCAGCATTTT. Its translation is CARRATDRIEGGNQPQHF.

About this clone itself: Other nucleotide sequences in the sample specify the same CDR3. The chain is built from TRBV7-2 and TRBJ2-7, with TRBD1 matching 9 bases. Germline CDR1 reads SGHTA; CDR2 reads FQGNSA. J was trimmed by 3 bases and V by 5 bases; bases with no gene match: 2. The CDR3 runs to 13 residues. The CDR3 loop reads CASSTGQGYEQYF. The CDR3 bases are TGTGCCAGCAGCACGGGACAGGGCTACGAGCAGTACTTC.

The V call is TRBV7-3, the J call TRBJ2-6, with 7 positions matching TRBD1. The germline V gene encodes CDR1 SGHTA and CDR2 FQGTGA. After removal of 6 bases from V and 0 bases from J, the junction contained 5 bases not matched to a gene. This CDR3 is built from 16 residues. CDR3 in DNA: TGTGCCAGCAGTTGGGACAGTAACTCTGGGGCCAACGTCCTGACTTTC. Translation gives CASSWDSNSGANVLTF.